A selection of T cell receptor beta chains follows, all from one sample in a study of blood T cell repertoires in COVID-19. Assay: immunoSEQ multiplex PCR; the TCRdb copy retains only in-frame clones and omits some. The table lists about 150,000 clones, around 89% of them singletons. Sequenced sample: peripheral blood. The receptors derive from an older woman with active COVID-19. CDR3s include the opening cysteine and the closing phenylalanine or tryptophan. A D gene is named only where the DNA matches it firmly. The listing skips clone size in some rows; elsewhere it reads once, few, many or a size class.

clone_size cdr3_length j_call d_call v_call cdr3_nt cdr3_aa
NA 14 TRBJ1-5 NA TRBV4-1 TGCGCCAGCAGTCACGGCGGGGGGCCTCAGCCCCAGCATTTT CASSHGGGPQPQHF
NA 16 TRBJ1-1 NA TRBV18 TGTGCCAGCTCACCAAAGGTGGCCGGGGAATATACTGAAGCTTTCTTT CASSPKVAGEYTEAFF
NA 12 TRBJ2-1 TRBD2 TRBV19 TGTGCCAGTAGGACTAGCGGGACGTCCGCGTTCTTC CASRTSGTSAFF
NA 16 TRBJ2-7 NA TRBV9 TGTGCCAGCAGCCCCCTCGGGGACTTTCAACCCTACGAGCAGTACTTC CASSPLGDFQPYEQYF
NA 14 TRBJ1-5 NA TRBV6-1 TGTGCCAGCAGTGAACGGCAGGGCAATCAGCCCCAGCATTTT CASSERQGNQPQHF
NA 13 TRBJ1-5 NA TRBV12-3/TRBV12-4 TGTGCCAGCAGGGGCTATAGCAATCAGCCCCAGCATTTT CASRGYSNQPQHF
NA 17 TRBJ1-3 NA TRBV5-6 TGTGCCAGCAGCTTGGTATCTGGGTTTGGAGCGGGAAACACCATATATTTT CASSLVSGFGAGNTIYF
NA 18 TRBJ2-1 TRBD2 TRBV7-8 TGTGCCAGCAGCTCCGTCACCGGGACTAGCGGGACCTACAATGAGCAGTTCTTC CASSSVTGTSGTYNEQFF
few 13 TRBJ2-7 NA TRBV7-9 TGTGCCAGCAGCGAGCTCAGGGGTGGCGAGCAGTACTTC CASSELRGGEQYF
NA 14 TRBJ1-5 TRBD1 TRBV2 TGTGCCAGCAGTGAAGGGACAGGGACTCAGCCCCAGCATTTT CASSEGTGTQPQHF
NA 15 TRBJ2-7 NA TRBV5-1 TGCGCCAGCAGCTTGGGACAGTCTAGCTCCTACGAGCAGTACTTC CASSLGQSSSYEQYF
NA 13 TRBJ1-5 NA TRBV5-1 TGCGCCAGCAGCTTGGCCCAAAATCAGCCCCAGCATTTT CASSLAQNQPQHF
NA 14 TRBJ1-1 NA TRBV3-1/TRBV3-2 TGTGCCAGCAGCCTCCAAGGAGGGGACACTGAAGCTTTCTTT CASSLQGGDTEAFF
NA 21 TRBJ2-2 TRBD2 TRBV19 TGTGCCAGTAGGGGACCTCCGGGACTAGCGGGAGGGATGACAAACACCGGGGAGCTGTTTTTT CASRGPPGLAGGMTNTGELFF
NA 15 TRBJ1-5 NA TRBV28 TGTGCCAGCAGTACCGCCGGTTATAGCAATCAGCCCCAGCATTTT CASSTAGYSNQPQHF
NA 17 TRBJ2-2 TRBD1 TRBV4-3 TGCGCCAGCAGCTCCCGGACAGGGGGGGGCCTCACCGGGGAGCTGTTTTTT CASSSRTGGGLTGELFF
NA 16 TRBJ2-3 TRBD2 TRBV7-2 TGTGCCAGCAGCAGAGGGACTAGCGGGATACGAGATACGCAGTATTTT CASSRGTSGIRDTQYF
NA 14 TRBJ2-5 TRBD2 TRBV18 TGTGCCAGCTCACCGCGGACTAGTCAAGAGACCCAGTACTTC CASSPRTSQETQYF
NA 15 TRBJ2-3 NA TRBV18 TGTGCCAGCTCAAGGTTACAGAGACCCACAGATACGCAGTATTTT CASSRLQRPTDTQYF
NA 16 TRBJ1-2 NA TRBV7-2 TGTGCCAGCACCCCCCATCCTGTGGGGGCTTTGGGGGGCTACACCTTC CASTPHPVGALGGYTF
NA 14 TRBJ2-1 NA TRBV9 TGTGCCAGCAGCGTAGATGGGAGGAGGAATGAGCAGTTCTTC CASSVDGRRNEQFF
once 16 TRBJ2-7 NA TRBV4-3 TGCGCCAGCAGCCAAGATTCGGCAGGAACTCGCTACGAGCAGTACTTC CASSQDSAGTRYEQYF
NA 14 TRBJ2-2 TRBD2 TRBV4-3 TGCGCCACCAGAAGAAGCGGGGGCACCGGGGAGCTGTTTTTT CATRRSGGTGELFF
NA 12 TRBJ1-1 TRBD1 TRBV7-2 TGTGCCAGCAGCGAGGACAGGGCGCCTGCTTTCTTT CASSEDRAPAFF
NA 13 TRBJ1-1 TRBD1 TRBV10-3 TGTGCCACGTACGACAGGGGGAACACTGAAGCTTTCTTT CATYDRGNTEAFF
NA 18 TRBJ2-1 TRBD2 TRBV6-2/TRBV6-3 TGTGCCAGCAGTCAACCAGGATTAGCGGGAGCGTTAGACAATGAGCAGTTCTTC CASSQPGLAGALDNEQFF
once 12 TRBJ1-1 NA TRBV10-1 TGCGCCAGCAGTGAGGGACGTTCGGGGGCTTTCTTT CASSEGRSGAFF
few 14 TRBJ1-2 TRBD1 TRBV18 TGTGCCAGCTCAACACAGGGGGTCAACTATGGCTACACCTTC CASSTQGVNYGYTF
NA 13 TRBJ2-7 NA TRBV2 TGTGCCAGCAGTGATCAGGGAACCTACGAGCAGTACTTC CASSDQGTYEQYF